Given below is one T cell receptor beta chain in context. Its target is not known. The sample originates from a study of CD8 T cells in Susac syndrome. Random hexamers were used to reverse transcribe roughly 0.45 to 1 ug of RNA. TCR beta CDR3 was amplified by immunoSEQ multiplex PCR. This amplification extended across 54 Vbeta and 13 Jbeta segments. From the immunoSEQ multiplex PCR reads, TCRdb called clonotypes with MiXCR, one entry per CDR3 protein. The repertoire consists of 250,000 or so distinct CDR3 sequences, with 93% occurring once and the leading ten covering about 0.07%. Points from the study as a whole: It was acknowledged in the study that its TCR sequencing and HLA analysis involved a relatively small number of individuals.

V shed 6 bases, J shed 7 bases, and the junction held 11 bases outside the gene matches. CDR3 length: 15 amino acids. The germline CDR1 and CDR2 sequences are SQVTM and ANQGSEA. The material sequenced was CD4+ T cells from PBMCs. The source of this sequence is a human donor with multiple sclerosis. The chain links TRBV29-1 to TRBJ1-3, with 11 positions matching TRBD1. The CDR3 loop reads CSVPGTGGLGNTIYF. The CDR3 nucleotides are TGCAGCGTACCCGGGACAGGGGGGCTGGGGAACACCATATATTTT. The full variable domain, completed using reference TRBV29-1 and TRBJ1-3, is SAVISQKPSRDICQRGTSLTIQCQVDSQVTMMFWYRQQPGQSLTLIATANQGSEATYESGFVIDKFPISRPNLTFSTLTVSNMSPEDSSIYLCSVPGTGGLGNTIYFGEGSWLTVV.